This T cell receptor beta chain originates from a study of T cell responses to AZD1222 COVID-19 vaccine. Study-level information: Pooled samples include second doses given at about 4 or 12 weeks.

Study-wide results and caveats: Repertoire sampling occurred only after the peak T cell response. Spike-specific TCR breadth and depth were elevated following two AZD1222 doses. Spike-spanning, vaccine-associated CD4 TCRs were dominant at 160-218 and 743-854.

As to this clone: The antigen is unknown.

In germline, CDR1 is MDHEN, CDR2 SYDVKM. This CDR3 has 16 residues. Trimming removed 10 bases from V and 1 base from J; junction bases left unmatched: 13. Method: immunoSEQ multiplex PCR; TCRdb's copy keeps in-frame clones and lacks some. The sample holds around 130,000 clones, 93% seen once. The receptor's source is an adult in good health. Source: peripheral blood, taken on day 0 of AZD1222 vaccination. V and J are TRBV28 and TRBJ1-3, with TRBD1 matching 7 bases. Written as DNA, the CDR3 is TGTGCCACCCTATTCGCCAGGGGGGCTTCTGGAAACACCATATATTTT. It specifies CATLFARGASGNTIYF. Full variable domain (missing parts from reference TRBV28 and TRBJ1-3): DVKVTQSSRYLVKRTGEKVFLECVQDMDHENMFWYRQDPGLGLRLIYFSYDVKMKEKGDIPEGYSVSREKKERFSLILESASTNQTSMYLCATLFARGASGNTIYFGEGSWLTVV.